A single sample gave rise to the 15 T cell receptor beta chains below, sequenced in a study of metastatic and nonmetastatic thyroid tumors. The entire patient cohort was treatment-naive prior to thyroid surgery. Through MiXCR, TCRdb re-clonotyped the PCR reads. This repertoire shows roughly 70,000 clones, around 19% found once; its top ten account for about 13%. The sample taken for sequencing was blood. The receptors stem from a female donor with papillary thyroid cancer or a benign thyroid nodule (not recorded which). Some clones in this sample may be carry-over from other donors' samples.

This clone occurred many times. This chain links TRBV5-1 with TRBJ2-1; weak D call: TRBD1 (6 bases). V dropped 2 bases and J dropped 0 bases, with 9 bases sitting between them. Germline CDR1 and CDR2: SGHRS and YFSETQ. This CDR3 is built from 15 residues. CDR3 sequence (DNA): TGCGCCAGCAGCTTTACAGGGAGCTCCTACAATGAGCAGTTCTTC. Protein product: CASSFTGSSYNEQFF.

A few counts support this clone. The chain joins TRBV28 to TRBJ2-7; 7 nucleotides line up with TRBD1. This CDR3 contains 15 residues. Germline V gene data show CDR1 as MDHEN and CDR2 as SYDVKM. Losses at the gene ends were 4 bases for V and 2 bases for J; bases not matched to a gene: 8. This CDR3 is CASSSLTGFTYEQYF. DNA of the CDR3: TGTGCCAGCAGTTCTCTGACAGGGTTCACCTACGAGCAGTACTTC.

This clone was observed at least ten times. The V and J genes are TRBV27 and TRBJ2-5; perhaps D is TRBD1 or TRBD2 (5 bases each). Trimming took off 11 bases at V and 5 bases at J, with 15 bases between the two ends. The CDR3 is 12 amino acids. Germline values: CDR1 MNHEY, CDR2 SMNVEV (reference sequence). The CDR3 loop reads CASGAYEETQYF. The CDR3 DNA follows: TGTGCCTCCGGGGCCTACGAGGAGACCCAGTACTTC.

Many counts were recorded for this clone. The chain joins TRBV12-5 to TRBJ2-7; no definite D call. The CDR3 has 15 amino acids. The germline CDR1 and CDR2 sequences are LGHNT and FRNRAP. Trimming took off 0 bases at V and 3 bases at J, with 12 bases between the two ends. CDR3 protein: CASGLVRSIHYEQYF. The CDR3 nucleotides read TGTGCTAGTGGTTTGGTACGTAGTATACACTACGAGCAGTACTTC.

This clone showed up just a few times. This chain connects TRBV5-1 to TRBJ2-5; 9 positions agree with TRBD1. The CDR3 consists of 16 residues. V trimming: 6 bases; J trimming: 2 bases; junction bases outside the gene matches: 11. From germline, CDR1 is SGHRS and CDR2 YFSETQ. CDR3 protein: CASTLVQGAAQETQYF. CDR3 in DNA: TGCGCCAGCACCCTCGTACAGGGGGCCGCACAAGAGACCCAGTACTTC.

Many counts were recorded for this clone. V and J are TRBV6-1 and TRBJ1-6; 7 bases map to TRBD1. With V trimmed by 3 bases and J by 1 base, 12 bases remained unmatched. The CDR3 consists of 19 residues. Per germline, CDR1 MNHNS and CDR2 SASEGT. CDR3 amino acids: CASSERTGRLRSYNSPLHF. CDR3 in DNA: TGTGCCAGCAGTGAGAGGACAGGTCGGCTGAGGTCCTATAATTCACCCCTCCACTTT.

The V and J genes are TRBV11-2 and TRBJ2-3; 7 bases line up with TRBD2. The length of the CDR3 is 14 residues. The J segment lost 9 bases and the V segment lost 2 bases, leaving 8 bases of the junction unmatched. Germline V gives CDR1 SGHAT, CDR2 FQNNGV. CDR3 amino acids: CASSLLVPGGTQYF. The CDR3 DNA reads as TGTGCCAGCAGCTTACTCGTCCCGGGAGGAACGCAGTATTTT.

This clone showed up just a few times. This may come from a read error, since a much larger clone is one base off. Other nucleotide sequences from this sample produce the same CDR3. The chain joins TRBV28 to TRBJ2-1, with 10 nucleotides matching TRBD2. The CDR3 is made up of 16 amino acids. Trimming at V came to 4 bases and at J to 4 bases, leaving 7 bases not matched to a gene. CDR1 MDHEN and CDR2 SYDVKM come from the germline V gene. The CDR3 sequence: CASSSLAGGAYNEQFF. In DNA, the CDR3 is TGTGCCAGCAGTTCATTAGCGGGGGGAGCTTACAATGAGCAGTTCTTC.

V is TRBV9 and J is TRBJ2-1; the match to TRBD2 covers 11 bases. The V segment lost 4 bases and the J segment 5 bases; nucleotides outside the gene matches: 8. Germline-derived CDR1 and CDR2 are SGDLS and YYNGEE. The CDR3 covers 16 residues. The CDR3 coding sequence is TGTGCCAGCAGCCCCCGGGGACTAGCGGATGACAATGAGCAGTTCTTC. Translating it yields CASSPRGLADDNEQFF.

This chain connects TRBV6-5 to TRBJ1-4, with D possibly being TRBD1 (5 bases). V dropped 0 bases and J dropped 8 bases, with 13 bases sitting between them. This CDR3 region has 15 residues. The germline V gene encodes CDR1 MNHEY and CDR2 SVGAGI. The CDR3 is CASSYSGGGGEKLFF. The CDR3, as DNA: TGTGCCAGCAGTTACTCCGGGGGGGGTGGCGAAAAACTGTTTTTT.

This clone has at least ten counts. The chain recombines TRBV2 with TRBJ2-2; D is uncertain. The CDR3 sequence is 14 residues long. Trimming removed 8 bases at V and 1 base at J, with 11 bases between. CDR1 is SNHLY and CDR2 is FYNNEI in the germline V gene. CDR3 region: CASAYQRNTGELFF. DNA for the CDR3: TGTGCCAGCGCTTACCAGCGGAACACCGGGGAGCTGTTTTTT.

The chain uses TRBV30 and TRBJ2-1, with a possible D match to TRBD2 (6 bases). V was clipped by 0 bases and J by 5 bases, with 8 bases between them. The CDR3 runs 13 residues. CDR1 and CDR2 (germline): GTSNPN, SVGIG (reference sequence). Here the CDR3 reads CAWSVGGNNEQFF. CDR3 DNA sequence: TGTGCCTGGAGTGTGGGCGGGAACAATGAGCAGTTCTTC.

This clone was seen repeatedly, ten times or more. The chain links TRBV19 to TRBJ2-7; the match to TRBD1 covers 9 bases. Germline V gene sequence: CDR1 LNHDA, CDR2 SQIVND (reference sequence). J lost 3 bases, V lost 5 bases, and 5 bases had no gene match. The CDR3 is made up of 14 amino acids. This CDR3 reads CASSPGQGLYEQYF. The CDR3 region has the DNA TGTGCCAGTAGTCCGGGACAGGGCCTCTACGAGCAGTACTTC.

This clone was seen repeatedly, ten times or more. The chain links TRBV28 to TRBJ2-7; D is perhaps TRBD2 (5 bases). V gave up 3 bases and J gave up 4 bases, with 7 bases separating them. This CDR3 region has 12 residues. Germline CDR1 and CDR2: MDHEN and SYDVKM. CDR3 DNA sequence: TGTGCCAGCAGTTTCGGGGTGTACGAGCAGTACTTC. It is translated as CASSFGVYEQYF.

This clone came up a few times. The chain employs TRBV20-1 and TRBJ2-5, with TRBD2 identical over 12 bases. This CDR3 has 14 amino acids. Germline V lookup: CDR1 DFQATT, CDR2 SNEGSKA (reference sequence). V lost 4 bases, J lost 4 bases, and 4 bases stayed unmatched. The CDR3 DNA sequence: TGCAGTGCTACCGGACTAGCGGGAAGAGAGACCCAGTACTTC. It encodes CSATGLAGRETQYF.